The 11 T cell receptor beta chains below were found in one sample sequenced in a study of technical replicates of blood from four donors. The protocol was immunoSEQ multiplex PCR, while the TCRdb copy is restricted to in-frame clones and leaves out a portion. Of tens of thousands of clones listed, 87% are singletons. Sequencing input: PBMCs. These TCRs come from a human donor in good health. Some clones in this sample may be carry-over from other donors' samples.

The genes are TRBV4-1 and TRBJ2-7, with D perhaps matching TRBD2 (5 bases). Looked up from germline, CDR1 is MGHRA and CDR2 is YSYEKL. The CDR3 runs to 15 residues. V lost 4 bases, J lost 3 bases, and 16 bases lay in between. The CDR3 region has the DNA TGCGCCAGCAGCCTTGGAGCGGTCGCACTCTACGAGCAGTACTTC. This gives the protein CASSLGAVALYEQYF.

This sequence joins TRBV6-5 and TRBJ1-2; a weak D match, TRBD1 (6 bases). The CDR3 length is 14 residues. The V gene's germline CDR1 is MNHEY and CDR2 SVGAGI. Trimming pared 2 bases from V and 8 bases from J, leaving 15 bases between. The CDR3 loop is CASSYADRPGGYTF. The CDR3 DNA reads TGTGCCAGCAGTTACGCAGACAGGCCCGGGGGCTACACCTTC.

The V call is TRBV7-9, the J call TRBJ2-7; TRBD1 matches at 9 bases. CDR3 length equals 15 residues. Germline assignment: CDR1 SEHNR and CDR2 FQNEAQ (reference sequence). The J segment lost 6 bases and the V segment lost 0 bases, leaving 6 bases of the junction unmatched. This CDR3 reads CASSLAGTGSGEQYF. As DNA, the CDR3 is TGTGCCAGCAGCTTAGCCGGGACAGGGTCGGGCGAGCAGTACTTC.

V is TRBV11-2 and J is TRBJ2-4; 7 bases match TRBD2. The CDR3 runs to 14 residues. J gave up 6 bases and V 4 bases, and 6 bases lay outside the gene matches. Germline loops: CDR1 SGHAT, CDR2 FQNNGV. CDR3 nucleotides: TGTGCCAGCAGCTGGGGGGAGGGAGCAAACATTCAGTACTTC. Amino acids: CASSWGEGANIQYF.

The CDR3 coding sequence is TGTGCCAGCAGTTTAGGACAGGGGATCTACGGCTACACCTTC. Encoded protein: CASSLGQGIYGYTF. The chain links TRBV28 to TRBJ1-2, with TRBD1 matching 9 bases. CDR3 length equals 14 residues. The trim removed 2 bases at V and 8 bases at J, leaving 6 bases unmatched. Germline V lookup: CDR1 MDHEN, CDR2 SYDVKM.

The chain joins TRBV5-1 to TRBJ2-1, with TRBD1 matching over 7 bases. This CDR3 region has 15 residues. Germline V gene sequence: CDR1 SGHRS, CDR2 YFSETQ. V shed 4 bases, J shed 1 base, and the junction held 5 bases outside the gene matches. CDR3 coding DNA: TGCGCCAGCAGCATTGGACAGGCTTCCTACAATGAGCAGTTCTTC. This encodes CASSIGQASYNEQFF.

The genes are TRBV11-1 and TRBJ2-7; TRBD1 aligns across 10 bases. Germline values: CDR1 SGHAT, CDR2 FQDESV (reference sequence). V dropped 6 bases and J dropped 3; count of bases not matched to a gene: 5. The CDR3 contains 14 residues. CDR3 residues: CASRIDRGHYEQYF. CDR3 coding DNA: TGTGCCAGCAGGATCGACAGGGGGCACTACGAGCAGTACTTC. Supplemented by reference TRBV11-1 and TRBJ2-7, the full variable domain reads EAEVAQSPRYKITEKSQAVAFWCDPISGHATLYWYRQILGQGPELLVQFQDESVVDDSQLPKDRFSAERLKGVDSTLKIQPAELGDSAMYLCASRIDRGHYEQYFGPGTRLTVT.

In DNA form, the CDR3 reads TGTGCCAGCAATGGTCAGGGGGCGGGTGAGCAGTACTTC. Its protein is CASNGQGAGEQYF. This chain links TRBV9 with TRBJ2-7; 8 positions agree with TRBD1. The CDR3 sequence is 13 residues long. J lost 7 bases, V lost 6 bases, and 9 bases had no gene match. Per the germline V gene, CDR1 is SGDLS and CDR2 is YYNGEE.

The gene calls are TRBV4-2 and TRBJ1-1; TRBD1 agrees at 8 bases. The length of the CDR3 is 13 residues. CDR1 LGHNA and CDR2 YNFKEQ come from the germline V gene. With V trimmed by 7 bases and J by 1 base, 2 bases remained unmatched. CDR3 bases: TGTGCCAGCAACGACAGGGGGAACACTGAAGCTTTCTTT. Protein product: CASNDRGNTEAFF.

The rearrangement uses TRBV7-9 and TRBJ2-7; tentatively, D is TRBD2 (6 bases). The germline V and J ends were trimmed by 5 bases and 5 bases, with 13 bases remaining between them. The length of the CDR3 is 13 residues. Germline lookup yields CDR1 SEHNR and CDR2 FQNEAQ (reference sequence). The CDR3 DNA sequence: TGTGCCAGCAGCACCTTCGGAGGGGACGAGCAGTACTTC. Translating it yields CASSTFGGDEQYF. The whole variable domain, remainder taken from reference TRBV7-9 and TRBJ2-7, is DTGVSQNPRHKITKRGQNVTFRCDPISEHNRLYWYRQTLGQGPEFLTYFQNEAQLEKSRLLSDRFSAERPKGSFSTLEIQRTEQGDSAMYLCASSTFGGDEQYFGPGTRLTVT.

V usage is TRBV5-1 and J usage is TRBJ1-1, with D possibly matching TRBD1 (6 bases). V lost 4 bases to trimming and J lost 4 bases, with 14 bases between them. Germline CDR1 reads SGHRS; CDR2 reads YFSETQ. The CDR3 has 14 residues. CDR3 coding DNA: TGCGCCAGCAGCGGAGGACAGCGAGGCACTGAAGCTTTCTTT. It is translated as CASSGGQRGTEAFF.